Below are 10 T cell receptor beta chains sequenced from a single sample in a study of tumor-infiltrating lymphocytes in primary liver carcinoma. Blood RNA was derived from unsorted whole blood, and germline DNA was extracted too. TCR beta cDNA was made from 450 to 500 ng total RNA with a constant-region primer. TCR beta libraries came from three nested multiplex PCR rounds using slightly modified ARM-PCR. A C-beta reverse primer and TRBV1-TRBV30 forward primers served in each of the first two PCR rounds, at ten to eleven cycles apiece. TCRdb used MiXCR to reprocess the multiplex PCR reads, holding one entry per CDR3 protein. The data contain hundreds of thousands of distinct CDR3 sequences, about 50% of them singletons. The sequencing sample was made of peripheral blood. All receptors come from a woman younger than 45 with primary liver carcinoma and hepatitis B virus infection.

This chain connects TRBV6-1 to TRBJ2-7; no firm D call. Trimming shortened V by 8 bases and J by 4 bases, and 9 bases separated the two germline ends. This CDR3 has 11 amino acids. Germline V CDR1 and CDR2: MNHNS, SASEGT. The CDR3 DNA sequence: TGTGCCAGCCCAATTGGTTACGAGCAGTACTTC. It specifies CASPIGYEQYF.

This clonotype has just one count. The junction departs from the called germline gene at one end, perhaps through a read error. The chain couples TRBV29-1 to TRBJ1-5; D unclear. Germline values: CDR1 SQVTM, CDR2 ANQGSEA. The CDR3 is made up of 13 amino acids. CDR3 coding DNA: TGCAGCGTTGGGGTGGGGATCAATCGGCCCCAGCATTTT. As protein: CSVGVGINRPQHF.

Points on this clonotype: A much more abundant neighbour one base away suggests this may be a read error. The chain joins TRBV12-3 or TRBV12-4 to TRBJ2-5; 7 bases are a match to TRBD2. Trimming cost V 4 bases and J 5 bases; bases outside gene matches: 13. The CDR3 runs to 16 residues. This CDR3 is CASSSRTGGSLETQYF. DNA of the CDR3: TGTGCCAGCAGTTCGAGGACTGGCGGGAGTTTGGAGACCCAGTACTTC.

J is TRBJ2-7 and V is TRBV6-2 or TRBV6-3; 9 nucleotides match TRBD2. CDR3 length: 13 amino acids. The ends lost 5 bases at V and 6 bases at J; junction bases unmatched: 5. The germline V gene has CDR1 MNHEY and CDR2 SVGEGT. As DNA, the CDR3 is TGTGCCAGCAGTGCGGGACTAGCCTCCGAGCAGTACTTC. It yields the protein CASSAGLASEQYF.

The chain employs TRBV6-2 or TRBV6-3 and TRBJ1-2, with 7 bases identical to TRBD1. V dropped 4 bases and J dropped 7; count of bases not matched to a gene: 12. This CDR3 contains 15 residues. The V gene's germline CDR1 is MNHEY and CDR2 SVGEGT. CDR3 protein: CASSFPGQRESGYTF. DNA for the CDR3: TGTGCCAGCAGTTTCCCGGGACAGAGGGAGAGTGGCTACACCTTC.

A note on this clonotype: One end of the junction fails to match germline, which may point to a read error. The J gene is TRBJ1-1, the V gene TRBV11-2; D call uncertain. The CDR3 loop spans 16 amino acids. Germline CDR1 is SGHAT and CDR2 is FQNNGV. CDR3 residues: CASSLLAADMNTEAFF. The CDR3 DNA follows: TGTGCCAGCAGCTTATTAGCTGCCGACATGAACACTGAGGCTTTCTTT.

This clonotype was recorded many times. The chain carries TRBV11-3 and TRBJ2-3; D may be TRBD1 (5 bases). The CDR3 is made up of 16 amino acids. Germline V gene lookup returns CDR1 SGHNT and CDR2 YENEEA. The V and J ends lost 7 bases and 4 bases respectively, with 21 bases between them. This CDR3 is CASTLNNGGAADTQYF. The DNA for the CDR3 is TGTGCCAGCACCCTAAATAACGGTGGGGCGGCAGATACGCAGTATTTT.

In nucleotides, the CDR3 is TGTGCCAGCAGACTCAATCATCCGGAGACCCAGTACTTC. Its protein product is CASRLNHPETQYF. This rearrangement joins TRBV11-2 to TRBJ2-5; D not resolved. Germline V gives CDR1 SGHAT, CDR2 FQNNGV. CDR3 size: 13 residues. V lost 6 bases to trimming and J lost 5 bases, with 13 bases between them.

Points on this clonotype: At one boundary the junction diverges from the germline segment, which might be a read error. V usage is TRBV5-5 and J usage is TRBJ1-2, with D tentatively TRBD1 (5 bases). CDR3 size: 15 residues. CDR1 and CDR2 (germline): SGHKS, YYEKEE (reference sequence). In nucleotides, the CDR3 is TGTGCCAGCAACTTGAGGCTTGTGGGGCCGGACGGCTACACCTTC. Its translation: CASNLRLVGPDGYTF.

The chain is built from TRBV5-1 and TRBJ1-1; D not resolved. V was pared by 1 base and J by 0 bases, with 7 bases between. The germline gives CDR1 SGHRS, CDR2 YFSETQ. This CDR3 is 14 amino acids long. CDR3 DNA: TGCGCCAGCAGCTTGCTGAACATGAACACTGAAGCTTTCTTT. This sequence encodes CASSLLNMNTEAFF.